The clone carrying this T cell receptor (beta chain) was picked up one time. Its specificity is not known. A read error may account for a junction end that differs from germline. A second PCR of roughly 7 to 11 cycles used a sample-barcoded 5' primer and a J-beta primer mix. In TCRdb, the 5' RACE reads were re-called with MiXCR into one record per CDR3 protein. The table shows 800,000 or so distinct CDR3 sequences, with more than 20% occurring only once. This record comes from a study of blood T cells in healthy people across ages. Regarding the study as a whole: Age advanced and TCR beta diversity per million T cells fell, roughly linearly. Estimates drawn from one million T cells were deemed to understate diversity.

These data were also filed under a second study, of T cells of mothers and their children. According to that study: Samples were provided by three healthy Caucasian mothers and their six children.

This sequence originates from a boy younger than 18 in good health. Sequencing was performed on blood.

The DNA for the CDR3 is TGTGCCTGGAGTGCGACAGGGGACTATGGTTACACCTTC. It yields the protein CAWSATGDYGYTF. The chain uses TRBV30 and TRBJ1-2; 8 nucleotides match TRBD1. CDR3 size: 13 residues. Germline loops: CDR1 GTSNPN, CDR2 SVGIG (reference sequence).